The 5 T cell receptor beta chains below were found in one sample sequenced in a study of identifying expanded T cells in peripheral blood. The method was immunoSEQ multiplex PCR; TCRdb's version includes in-frame clones alone and lacks a portion of them. This repertoire shows more than 70,000 clones, approximately 86% found once; its top ten account for 5.5% to 6.5%. Input material: blood. These receptors were obtained from a person aged 18 to 69 in good health.

This clone occurred a few times. The chain links TRBV14 to TRBJ1-4; D not resolved. The CDR3 sequence is 16 residues long. Between the trimmed V and J ends, which lost 4 bases and 4 bases, there was a span of 16 bases. CDR1 is SGHDN and CDR2 is FVKESK in the germline V gene. The CDR3 DNA sequence: TGTGCCAGCAGCCCCAATTCGTTACCGAGTAATGAAAAACTGTTTTTT. It encodes CASSPNSLPSNEKLFF. Together with reference TRBV14 and TRBJ1-4, the CDR3 gives the full variable domain: EAGVTQFPSHSVIEKGQTVTLRCDPISGHDNLYWYRRVMGKEIKFLLHFVKESKQDESGMPNNRFLAERTGGTYSTLKVQPAELEDSGVYFCASSPNSLPSNEKLFFGSGTQLSVL.

The chain combines TRBV6-5 with TRBJ1-1, with 9 bases matching TRBD1. Germline-derived CDR1 and CDR2 are MNHEY and SVGAGI. The V and J ends lost 8 bases and 3 bases, in that order; junction bases with no gene match: 4. The CDR3 is made up of 13 amino acids. The CDR3 bases are TGTGCCAGCCGGGACAGGGAATACACTGAAGCTTTCTTT. Its protein product is CASRDREYTEAFF.

This chain uses TRBV19 with TRBJ2-7; 7 bases line up with TRBD1. The CDR3 length is 13 residues. J lost 0 bases, V lost 8 bases, and 4 bases had no gene match. The V gene's germline CDR1 is LNHDA and CDR2 SQIVND (reference sequence). The CDR3 DNA reads as TGTGCCAGTGCACCAGGGGGCTCCTACGAGCAGTACTTC. Its translation: CASAPGGSYEQYF.

For this clone: The DNA is left out, because the CDR3 cannot be placed on it with certainty; the CDR3 is given as TCRdb lists it. The V call is TRBV6-5, the J call TRBJ1-5; the table's D call TRBD1 went unverified against the DNA. The CDR3 spans 14 residues, counting both ends. Germline V CDR1 and CDR2: MNHEY, SVGAGI. CDR3: CASSFGSGNQPQHF.

V gene TRBV19 combines with J gene TRBJ1-5; D may be TRBD1 (6 bases). Germline V gene lookup returns CDR1 LNHDA and CDR2 SQIVND (reference sequence). The CDR3 length is 13 residues. V lost 5 bases and J 5 bases, leaving 10 bases between the germline ends. This chain's CDR3 is CASSRRGDQPQHF. In DNA, the CDR3 is TGTGCCAGTAGTCGCAGGGGAGATCAGCCCCAGCATTTT.